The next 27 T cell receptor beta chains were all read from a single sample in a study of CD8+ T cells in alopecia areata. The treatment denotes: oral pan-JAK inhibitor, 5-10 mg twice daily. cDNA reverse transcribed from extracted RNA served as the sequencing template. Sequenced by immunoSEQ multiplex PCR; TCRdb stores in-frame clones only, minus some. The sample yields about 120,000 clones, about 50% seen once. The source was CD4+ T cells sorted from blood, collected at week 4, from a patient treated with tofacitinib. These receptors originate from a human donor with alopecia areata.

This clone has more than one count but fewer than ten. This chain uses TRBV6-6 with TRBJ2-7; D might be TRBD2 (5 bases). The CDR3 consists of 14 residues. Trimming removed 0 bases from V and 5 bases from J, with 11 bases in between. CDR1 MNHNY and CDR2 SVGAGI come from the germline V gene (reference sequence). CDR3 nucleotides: TGTGCCAGCAGTTACTCGACAATCGGGAACGAGCAGTACTTC. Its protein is CASSYSTIGNEQYF.

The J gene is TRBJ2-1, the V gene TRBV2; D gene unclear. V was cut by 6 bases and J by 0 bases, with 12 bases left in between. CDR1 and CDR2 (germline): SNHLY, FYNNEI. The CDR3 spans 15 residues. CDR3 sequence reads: CASRSTAHSYNEQFF. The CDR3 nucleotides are TGTGCCAGCAGATCGACTGCTCACTCCTACAATGAGCAGTTCTTC.

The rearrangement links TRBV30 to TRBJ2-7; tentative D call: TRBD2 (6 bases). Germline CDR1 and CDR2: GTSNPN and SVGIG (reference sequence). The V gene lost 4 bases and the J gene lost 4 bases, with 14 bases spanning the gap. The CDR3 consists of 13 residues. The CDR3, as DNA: TGTGCCTGGAAGGTCCAGGGACTTTACGAGCAGTACTTC. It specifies CAWKVQGLYEQYF.

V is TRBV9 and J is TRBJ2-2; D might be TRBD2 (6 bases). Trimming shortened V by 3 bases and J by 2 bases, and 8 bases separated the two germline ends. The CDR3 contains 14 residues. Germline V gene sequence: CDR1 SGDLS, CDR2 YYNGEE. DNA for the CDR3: TGTGCCAGCAGCGCGGGACTCAACACCGGGGAGCTGTTTTTT. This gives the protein CASSAGLNTGELFF.

CDR3 in amino acids: CAWSDWSTDTQYF. The DNA for the CDR3 is TGTGCCTGGAGCGACTGGAGCACAGATACGCAGTATTTT. The V and J genes are TRBV30 and TRBJ2-3, with unresolved D. The ends were cut back, 3 bases at V and 0 bases at J, with 7 bases in the middle. Germline assignment: CDR1 GTSNPN and CDR2 SVGIG (reference sequence). The CDR3 totals 13 residues.

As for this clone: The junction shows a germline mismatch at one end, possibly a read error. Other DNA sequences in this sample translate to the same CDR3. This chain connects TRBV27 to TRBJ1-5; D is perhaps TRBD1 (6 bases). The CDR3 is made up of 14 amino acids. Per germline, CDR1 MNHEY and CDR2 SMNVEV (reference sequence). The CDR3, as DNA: TGTGCCAGCAGTCGTCAGGGGAACGGTAAGCCCCAACATTTT. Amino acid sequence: CASSRQGNGKPQHF.

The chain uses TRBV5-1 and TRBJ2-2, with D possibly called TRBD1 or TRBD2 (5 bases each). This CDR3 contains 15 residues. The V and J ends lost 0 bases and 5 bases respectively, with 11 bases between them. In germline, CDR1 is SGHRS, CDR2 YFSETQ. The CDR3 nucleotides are TGCGCCAGCAGCTTGGCAGGGAGTCAGACCGGGGAGCTGTTTTTT. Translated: CASSLAGSQTGELFF.

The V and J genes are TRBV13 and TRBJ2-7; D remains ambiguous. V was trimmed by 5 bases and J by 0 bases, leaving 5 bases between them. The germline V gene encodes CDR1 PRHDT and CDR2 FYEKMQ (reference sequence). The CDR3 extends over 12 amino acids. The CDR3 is CASSRASYEQYF. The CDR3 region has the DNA TGTGCCAGCAGCCGGGCCTCCTACGAGCAGTACTTC.

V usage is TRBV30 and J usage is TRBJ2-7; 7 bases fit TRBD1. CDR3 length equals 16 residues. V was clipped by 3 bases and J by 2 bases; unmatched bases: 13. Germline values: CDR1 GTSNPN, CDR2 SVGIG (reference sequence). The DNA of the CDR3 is TGTGCCTGGAGCCCAGGGGGTCCAGCGGAGACCTACGAGCAGTACTTC. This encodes CAWSPGGPAETYEQYF.

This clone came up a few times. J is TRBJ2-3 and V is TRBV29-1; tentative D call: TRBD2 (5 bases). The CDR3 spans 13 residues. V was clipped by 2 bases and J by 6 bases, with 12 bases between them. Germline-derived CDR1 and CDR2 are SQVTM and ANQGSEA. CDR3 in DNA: TGCAGCGTTGAACCATCTTCGGGGGATACGCAGTATTTT. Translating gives CSVEPSSGDTQYF.

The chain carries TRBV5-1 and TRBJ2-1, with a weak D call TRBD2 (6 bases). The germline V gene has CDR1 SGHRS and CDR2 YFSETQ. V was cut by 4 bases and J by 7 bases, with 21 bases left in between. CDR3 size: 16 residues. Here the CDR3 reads CASSPGPASAVNEQFF. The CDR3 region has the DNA TGCGCCAGCAGCCCCGGACCGGCTAGCGCGGTGAATGAGCAGTTCTTC.

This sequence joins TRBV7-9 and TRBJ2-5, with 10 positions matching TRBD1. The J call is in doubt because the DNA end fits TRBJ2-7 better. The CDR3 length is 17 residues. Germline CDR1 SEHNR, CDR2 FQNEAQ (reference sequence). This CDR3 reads CASSFNPRDRGSYEQYF. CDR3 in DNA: TGTGCCAGCAGCTTCAATCCCCGGGACAGGGGCTCCTACGAGCAGTACTTC.

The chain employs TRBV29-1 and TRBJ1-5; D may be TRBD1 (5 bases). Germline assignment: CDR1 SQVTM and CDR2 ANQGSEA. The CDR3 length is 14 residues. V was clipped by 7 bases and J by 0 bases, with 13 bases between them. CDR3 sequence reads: CSARDEGSNQPQHF. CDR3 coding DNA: TGCAGCGCACGGGACGAAGGTAGCAATCAGCCCCAGCATTTT.

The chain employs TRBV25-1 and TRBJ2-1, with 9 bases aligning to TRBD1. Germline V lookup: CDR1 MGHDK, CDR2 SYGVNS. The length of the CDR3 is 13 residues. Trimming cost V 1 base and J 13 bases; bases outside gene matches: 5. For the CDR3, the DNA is TGTGCCAGCAGTGAATTGACAGGGGGAGTTCAGTTCTTC. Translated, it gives CASSELTGGVQFF.

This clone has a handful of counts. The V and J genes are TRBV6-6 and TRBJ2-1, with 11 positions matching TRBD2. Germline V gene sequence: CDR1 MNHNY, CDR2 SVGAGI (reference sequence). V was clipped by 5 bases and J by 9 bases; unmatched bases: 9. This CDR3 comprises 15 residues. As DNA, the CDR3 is TGTGCCAGCAGTCTAACTAGCGGGAGTAGATTTGAGCAGTTCTTC. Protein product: CASSLTSGSRFEQFF.

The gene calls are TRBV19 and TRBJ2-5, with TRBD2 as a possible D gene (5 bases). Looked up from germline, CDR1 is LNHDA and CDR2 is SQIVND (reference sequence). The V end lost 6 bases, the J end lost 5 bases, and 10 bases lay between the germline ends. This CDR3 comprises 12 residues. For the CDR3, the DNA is TGTGCCAGTAGCGGGGTCTTGGAGACCCAGTACTTC. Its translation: CASSGVLETQYF.

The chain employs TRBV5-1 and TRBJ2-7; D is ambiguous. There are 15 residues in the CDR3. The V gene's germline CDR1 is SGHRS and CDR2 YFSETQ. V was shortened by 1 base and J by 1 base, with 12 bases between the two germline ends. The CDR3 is CASSLFQLSSYEQYF. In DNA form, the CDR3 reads TGCGCCAGCAGCTTGTTTCAGCTATCATCCTACGAGCAGTACTTC.

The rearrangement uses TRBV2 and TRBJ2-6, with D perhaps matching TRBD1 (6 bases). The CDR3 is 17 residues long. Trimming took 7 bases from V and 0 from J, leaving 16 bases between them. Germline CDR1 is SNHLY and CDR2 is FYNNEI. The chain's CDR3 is CASTRAGAPSGANVLTF. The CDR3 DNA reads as TGTGCCAGCACCCGGGCAGGGGCCCCCTCTGGGGCCAACGTCCTGACTTTC.

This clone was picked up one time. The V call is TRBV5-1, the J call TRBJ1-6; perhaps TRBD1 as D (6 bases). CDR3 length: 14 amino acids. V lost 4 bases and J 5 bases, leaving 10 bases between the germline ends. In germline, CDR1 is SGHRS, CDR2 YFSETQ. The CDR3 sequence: CASSPQGHNSPLHF. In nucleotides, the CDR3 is TGCGCCAGCAGCCCGCAGGGGCATAATTCACCCCTCCACTTT.

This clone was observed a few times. CDR3 in amino acids: CASSYMGGNTEAFF. Here the CDR3 DNA reads TGTGCCAGCAGCTATATGGGGGGAAACACTGAAGCTTTCTTT. The J gene is TRBJ1-1, the V gene TRBV7-9; a possible D gene is TRBD1 (5 bases). The length of the CDR3 is 14 residues. Trimming removed 4 bases from V and 2 bases from J, with 11 bases in between. The V gene's germline CDR1 is SEHNR and CDR2 FQNEAQ (reference sequence).

In DNA, the CDR3 is TGTGCCAGCAGCCCAAACTCCTACGAGCAGTACTTC. This sequence encodes CASSPNSYEQYF. The chain links TRBV7-2 to TRBJ2-7; D uncertain. Germline values: CDR1 SGHTA, CDR2 FQGNSA. The CDR3 length is 12 residues. The ends were cut back, 5 bases at V and 0 bases at J, with 5 bases in the middle.

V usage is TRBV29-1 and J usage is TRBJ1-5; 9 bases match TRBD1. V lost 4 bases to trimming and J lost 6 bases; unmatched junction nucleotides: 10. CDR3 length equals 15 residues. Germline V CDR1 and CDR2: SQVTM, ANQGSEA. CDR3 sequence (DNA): TGCAGCGTTGCACAGGGGGCTAAGGATGGTCAGCCCCAGCATTTT. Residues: CSVAQGAKDGQPQHF.

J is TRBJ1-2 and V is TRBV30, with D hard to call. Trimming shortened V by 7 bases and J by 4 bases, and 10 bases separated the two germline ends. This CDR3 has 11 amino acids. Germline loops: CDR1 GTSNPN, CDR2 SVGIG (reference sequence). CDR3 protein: CASERVYGYTF. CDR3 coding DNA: TGTGCCTCGGAGAGAGTCTATGGCTACACCTTC.

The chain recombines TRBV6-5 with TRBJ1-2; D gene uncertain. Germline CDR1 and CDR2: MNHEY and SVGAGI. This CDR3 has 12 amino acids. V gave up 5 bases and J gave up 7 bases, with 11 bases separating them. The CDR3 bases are TGTGCCAGCAGTCCCCCCCGGGGTGGCTACACCTTC. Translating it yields CASSPPRGGYTF.

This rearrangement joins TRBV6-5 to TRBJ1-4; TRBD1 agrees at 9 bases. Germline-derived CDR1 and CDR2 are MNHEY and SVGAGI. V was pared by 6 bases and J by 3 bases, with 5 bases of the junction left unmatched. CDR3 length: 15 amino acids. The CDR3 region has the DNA TGTGCCAGCAGAGCCCGACAGGGGGCTAATGAAAAACTGTTTTTT. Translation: CASRARQGANEKLFF.

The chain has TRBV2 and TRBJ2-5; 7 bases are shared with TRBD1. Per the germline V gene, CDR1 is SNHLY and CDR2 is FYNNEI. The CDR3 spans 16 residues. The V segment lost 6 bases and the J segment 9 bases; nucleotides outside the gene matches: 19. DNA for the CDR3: TGTGCCAGCAGCTCCGGGACAGCGTATAGGACGGGGTCCCAGTACTTC. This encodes CASSSGTAYRTGSQYF.

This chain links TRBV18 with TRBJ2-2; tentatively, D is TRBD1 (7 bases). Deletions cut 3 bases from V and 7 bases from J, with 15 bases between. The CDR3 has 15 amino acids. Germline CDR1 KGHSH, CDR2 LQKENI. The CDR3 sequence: CASSPSRQGLGELFF. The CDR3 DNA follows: TGTGCCAGCTCACCTAGTCGACAGGGACTCGGGGAGCTGTTTTTT.